Below are 30 T cell receptor beta chains sequenced from a single sample in a study of OX40 agonist ivuxolimab in advanced cancers. The library was made by the immunoSEQ multiplex PCR assay. Imported from immuneACCESS, the table was reduced by TCRdb to in-frame sequences with V and J called. These copies leave out some clones; in studies compared against another copy, an unresolved V gene accounts for under half, and the cause of the remainder is not known. The sample records roughly 56,000 clones, 79% of which are singletons. The top ten hold over 1% of the sample. The sequencing used CD4+ or CD8+ T cells sorted from blood, collected in a trial of the OX40 agonist ivuxolimab. The receptor set was obtained from an adult with an advanced solid tumor such as melanoma, head and neck, liver or kidney cancer.

This clone has just one count. This chain joins TRBV9 and TRBJ2-7; TRBD1 is a possible D gene (6 bases). CDR3 size: 15 residues. Germline V gene sequence: CDR1 SGDLS, CDR2 YYNGEE. Trimming shortened V by 4 bases and J by 5 bases, and 19 bases separated the two germline ends. CDR3 protein: CASSPPSTGIHEQYF. The CDR3 DNA reads as TGTGCCAGCAGCCCCCCCTCGACAGGTATCCACGAGCAGTACTTC.

The chain employs TRBV5-1 and TRBJ2-1; D is unresolved. The CDR3 runs to 17 residues. V lost 0 bases, J lost 4 bases, and 17 bases lay in between. Germline CDR1 and CDR2: SGHRS and YFSETQ. The CDR3 is CASSLGFGGQPYNEQFF. CDR3 DNA sequence: TGCGCCAGCAGCTTGGGGTTCGGCGGCCAGCCTTACAATGAGCAGTTCTTC.

A few counts support this clone. The chain joins TRBV18 to TRBJ2-7; D is ambiguous. The CDR3 runs 13 residues. Trimming stripped 4 bases from V and 6 bases from J, with 13 bases between. Germline V gene data show CDR1 as KGHSH and CDR2 as LQKENI. CDR3 in amino acids: CASSHPASPEQYF. The DNA of the CDR3 is TGTGCCAGCTCACACCCGGCCTCACCCGAGCAGTACTTC.

V usage is TRBV6-4 and J usage is TRBJ1-6; D gene unclear. The CDR3 is 13 amino acids. From germline, CDR1 is MRHNA and CDR2 SNTAGT. V was trimmed by 3 bases and J by 9 bases, leaving 9 bases between them. CDR3 protein: CASSDDLFSPLHF. CDR3 nucleotide sequence: TGTGCCAGCAGTGATGACCTTTTTTCACCCCTCCACTTT.

This chain connects TRBV28 to TRBJ2-7, with D hard to call. In germline, CDR1 is MDHEN, CDR2 SYDVKM. The length of the CDR3 is 14 residues. V was cut by 7 bases and J by 3 bases, with 16 bases left in between. CDR3 in DNA: TGTGCCAGCACCCGAAAAGGAGCTGACTACGAGCAGTACTTC. Translation gives CASTRKGADYEQYF.

This chain connects TRBV19 to TRBJ1-4; 8 positions agree with TRBD1. J was trimmed by 6 bases and V by 6 bases; bases with no gene match: 6. This CDR3 spans 14 amino acids. Germline CDR1 LNHDA, CDR2 SQIVND (reference sequence). The CDR3 region is CASRDRGLDEKLFF. Here the CDR3 DNA reads TGTGCCAGTAGAGACAGGGGACTCGATGAAAAACTGTTTTTT.

This chain connects TRBV28 to TRBJ2-7, with D possibly TRBD1 on 6 matching bases. Germline V gene data show CDR1 as MDHEN and CDR2 as SYDVKM. The ends were cut back, 6 bases at V and 6 bases at J, with 21 bases in the middle. The CDR3 loop spans 15 amino acids. This chain's CDR3 is CASSTTGTAALEQYF. The DNA of the CDR3 is TGTGCCAGCAGCACCACAGGGACCGCCGCCCTCGAGCAGTACTTC. The full variable domain, in which reference TRBV28 and TRBJ2-7 provide the parts outside the CDR3, is DVKVTQSSRYLVKRTGEKVFLECVQDMDHENMFWYRQDPGLGLRLIYFSYDVKMKEKGDIPEGYSVSREKKERFSLILESASTNQTSMYLCASSTTGTAALEQYFGPGTRLTVT.

The chain couples TRBV6-1 to TRBJ1-4; possibly TRBD1 for D (6 bases). V lost 6 bases to trimming and J lost 8 bases, with 16 bases between them. Germline V lookup: CDR1 MNHNS, CDR2 SASEGT. This CDR3 spans 14 amino acids. The chain's CDR3 is CASRKAGEWEKLFF. CDR3 nucleotides: TGTGCCAGCAGGAAGGCAGGGGAGTGGGAAAAACTGTTTTTT.

The chain couples TRBV7-9 to TRBJ2-7; possibly TRBD1 for D (5 bases). CDR3 size: 15 residues. The V gene lost 3 bases and the J gene lost 2 bases, with 14 bases spanning the gap. CDR1 and CDR2 from the germline V gene are SEHNR and FQNEAQ (reference sequence). The CDR3 loop is CASSFPAGQTYEQYF. The CDR3 DNA sequence: TGTGCCAGCAGCTTCCCCGCAGGGCAGACCTACGAGCAGTACTTC.

The V gene is TRBV11-2, the J gene TRBJ2-7; D is uncertain. Trimming left V 0 bases short and J 1 base short, with 13 bases between. Germline lookup yields CDR1 SGHAT and CDR2 FQNNGV. The CDR3 totals 16 residues. CDR3 DNA sequence: TGTGCCAGCAGCTTAGAACAGACACGCGGATCCTACGAGCAGTACTTC. This codes for CASSLEQTRGSYEQYF.

This clone has just one count. This chain uses TRBV7-9 with TRBJ2-1; D unresolved. Germline V gene data show CDR1 as SEHNR and CDR2 as FQNEAQ (reference sequence). The CDR3 has 15 amino acids. Trimming removed 5 bases from V and 5 bases from J, with 16 bases in between. CDR3 sequence: CASSHQVEFDNEQFF. The DNA of the CDR3 is TGTGCCAGCAGCCATCAGGTTGAATTCGACAATGAGCAGTTCTTC.

The table lists this clone with a count of one. This chain joins TRBV19 and TRBJ2-1, with D uncertain. Trimming removed 6 bases from V and 6 bases from J, with 9 bases in between. The CDR3 is made up of 12 amino acids. Germline lookup yields CDR1 LNHDA and CDR2 SQIVND (reference sequence). The CDR3 spells CASSRGLNEQFF. In nucleotides, the CDR3 is TGTGCCAGTAGCAGAGGCCTCAATGAGCAGTTCTTC.

The genes are TRBV7-9 and TRBJ2-7; perhaps TRBD2 as D (6 bases). V was trimmed by 5 bases and J by 3 bases, leaving 17 bases between them. CDR1 and CDR2 from the germline V gene are SEHNR and FQNEAQ (reference sequence). The length of the CDR3 is 15 residues. CDR3 DNA: TGTGCCAGCAGCCAACTCTCCGGGAGTCTCTACGAGCAGTACTTC. Amino acid sequence: CASSQLSGSLYEQYF.

This clone was detected ten times or more. The chain is built from TRBV6-6 and TRBJ1-4; 11 nucleotides line up with TRBD1. V lost 6 bases, J lost 7 bases, and 7 bases stayed unmatched. The CDR3 loop spans 15 amino acids. Germline-derived CDR1 and CDR2 are MNHNY and SVGAGI (reference sequence). The CDR3 DNA reads as TGTGCCAGCAGCTCGGACAGGGGGCCTAGTGAAAAACTGTTTTTT. It encodes CASSSDRGPSEKLFF.

The chain couples TRBV2 to TRBJ2-7; 7 nucleotides agree with TRBD1. The CDR3 is 15 amino acids. From germline, CDR1 is SNHLY and CDR2 FYNNEI. The junction had 10 bases not matched to a gene; V was cut back by 4 bases and J by 4 bases. The CDR3 here is CASSVERGPQYEQYF. CDR3 bases: TGTGCCAGCAGTGTGGAGAGGGGGCCTCAATACGAGCAGTACTTC.

The CDR3 DNA reads TGCAGTGCTAGACAGGGAAACGAGCAGTACTTC. Translated, it gives CSARQGNEQYF. The chain has TRBV20-1 and TRBJ2-7; D perhaps matches TRBD1 (5 bases). Germline V CDR1 and CDR2: DFQATT, SNEGSKA (reference sequence). Trimming cost V 2 bases and J 5 bases, with 7 bases left between them. The CDR3 has 11 amino acids.

The rearrangement uses TRBV5-1 and TRBJ1-3; 10 bases line up with TRBD1. Germline-derived CDR1 and CDR2 are SGHRS and YFSETQ. V lost 0 bases to trimming and J lost 2 bases; unmatched junction nucleotides: 2. The CDR3 length is 16 residues. The CDR3 DNA reads TGCGCCAGCAGCTTGGTGGGACAGGGGACTGGAAACACCATATATTTT. This encodes CASSLVGQGTGNTIYF.

This chain uses TRBV18 with TRBJ2-7, with a weak D call TRBD2 (6 bases). CDR1 KGHSH and CDR2 LQKENI come from the germline V gene. V lost 0 bases and J lost 3, with 9 bases in between. CDR3 length equals 14 residues. CDR3 nucleotide sequence: TGTGCCAGCTCACCACCTCCGCGGGACTACGAGCAGTACTTC. Translating it yields CASSPPPRDYEQYF.

The chain employs TRBV5-6 and TRBJ2-7; D is perhaps TRBD1 (6 bases). The germline CDR1 and CDR2 sequences are SGHDT and YYEEEE. The ends were cut back, 0 bases at V and 3 bases at J, with 10 bases in the middle. CDR3 length equals 14 residues. The CDR3 here is CASSLVWDNYEQYF. The CDR3 bases are TGTGCCAGCAGCTTGGTGTGGGACAACTACGAGCAGTACTTC.

The J gene is TRBJ2-7, the V gene TRBV5-1; 9 bases line up with TRBD2. V trimming: 1 base; J trimming: 7 bases; junction bases outside the gene matches: 9. Germline loops: CDR1 SGHRS, CDR2 YFSETQ. This CDR3 comprises 15 residues. CDR3 bases: TGCGCCAGCAGCTTGTTGACTAGCGGACGTAATGAGCAGTACTTC. Amino acids: CASSLLTSGRNEQYF. Full variable domain (outside the CDR3, taken from reference TRBV5-1 and TRBJ2-7): KAGVTQTPRYLIKTRGQQVTLSCSPISGHRSVSWYQQTPGQGLQFLFEYFSETQRNKGNFPGRFSGRQFSNSRSEMNVSTLELGDSALYLCASSLLTSGRNEQYFGPGTRLTVT.

The rearrangement links TRBV30 to TRBJ2-7; 9 bases fit TRBD2. Unmatched junction bases numbered 7, after V lost 0 bases and J lost 4 bases. The length of the CDR3 is 15 residues. Germline V gene data show CDR1 as GTSNPN and CDR2 as SVGIG (reference sequence). As DNA, the CDR3 is TGTGCCTGGAGTGTATTGCCCAGCGGGAGGTACGAGCAGTACTTC. This sequence encodes CAWSVLPSGRYEQYF.

The rearrangement links TRBV15 to TRBJ1-6; the D gene is possibly TRBD1 (5 bases). Germline loops: CDR1 LNHNV, CDR2 YYDKDF (reference sequence). This CDR3 is built from 14 residues. V lost 0 bases, J lost 15 bases, and 15 bases lay in between. CDR3 region: CATSRDLDAGVLHF. The CDR3 nucleotides read TGTGCCACCAGCAGAGATCTCGACGCGGGGGTCCTCCACTTT.

The chain combines TRBV25-1 with TRBJ1-1; D not certain. This CDR3 is 11 amino acids long. Germline CDR1 and CDR2: MGHDK and SYGVNS. Trimming took 7 bases from V and 5 from J, leaving 8 bases between them. The CDR3 nucleotides are TGTGCCAGCATGGGTCCTACTGAAGCTTTCTTT. It is translated as CASMGPTEAFF.

The chain uses TRBV9 and TRBJ2-7, with 12 bases that match TRBD2. The CDR3 is 15 residues long. V was pared by 4 bases and J by 2 bases, with 4 bases of the junction left unmatched. The germline gives CDR1 SGDLS, CDR2 YYNGEE. This CDR3 reads CASSSGLAGPYEQYF. CDR3 DNA sequence: TGTGCCAGCAGCTCAGGACTAGCGGGACCCTACGAGCAGTACTTC.

In this sample, this clone is medium-sized (0.01 to 0.1%). The chain has TRBV7-9 and TRBJ2-1, with 8 bases that match TRBD2. Trimming removed 2 bases from V and 5 bases from J; junction bases left unmatched: 2. This CDR3 spans 14 amino acids. Germline V gives CDR1 SEHNR, CDR2 FQNEAQ (reference sequence). For the CDR3, the DNA is TGTGCCAGCAGCTTAACGGGAGGGCACAATGAGCAGTTCTTC. This sequence encodes CASSLTGGHNEQFF.

In its sample, this clone was seen a few times. V gene TRBV10-1 combines with J gene TRBJ2-2; tentatively, D is TRBD1 (5 bases). Between the trimmed V and J ends, which lost 5 bases and 8 bases, there was a span of 9 bases. CDR3 size: 12 residues. CDR1 WNHNN and CDR2 SYGVQD come from the germline V gene (reference sequence). CDR3 sequence: CASSQGSGELFF. The CDR3 region has the DNA TGCGCCAGCAGTCAGGGTTCGGGGGAGCTGTTTTTT.

The chain uses TRBV6-1 and TRBJ2-5, with a possible D match to TRBD1 (6 bases). The germline gives CDR1 MNHNS, CDR2 SASEGT. CDR3 length equals 14 residues. With 5 bases removed from V and 2 bases from J, the gap between germline ends came to 12 bases. CDR3 loop: CASSFGGGQETQYF. The CDR3 bases are TGTGCCAGCAGTTTTGGGGGCGGTCAAGAGACCCAGTACTTC.

The rearrangement links TRBV18 to TRBJ2-5; 10 bases fit TRBD1. Germline CDR1 and CDR2: KGHSH and LQKENI. This CDR3 region has 17 residues. V shed 5 bases and J 3 bases; nucleotides not matched to a gene: 12. CDR3 coding DNA: TGTGCCAGCTCAACAACACCGGGACAGGGGAGGGAAGAGACCCAGTACTTC. Translation gives CASSTTPGQGREETQYF.

This rearrangement joins TRBV7-8 to TRBJ2-7; D might be TRBD1 or TRBD2, each matching 5 bases. CDR3 size: 18 residues. The ends were cut back, 7 bases at V and 7 bases at J, with 32 bases in the middle. Germline V lookup: CDR1 SGHVS, CDR2 FQNEAQ. CDR3 DNA: TGTGCCAGCACTCCGGCCGGTCGGGGACCGGATTCGCGTCGGGAGCAGTACTTC. Translating gives CASTPAGRGPDSRREQYF.

This clone has only one observation. The rearrangement joins TRBV6-6 to TRBJ1-2; D is unclear. The germline V gene has CDR1 MNHNY and CDR2 SVGAGI (reference sequence). The CDR3 contains 16 residues. V lost 3 bases, J lost 2 bases, and 16 bases lay in between. As DNA, the CDR3 is TGTGCCAGCAGTTATCTTCGGGCAGGAGTCAACTATGGCTACACCTTC. Amino acids: CASSYLRAGVNYGYTF.